This TCR beta chain is from a study of blood T cell repertoires in COVID-19 (dated by TCRdb to 2020 to 2022). The study in broad terms: Samples from collaborators originated in the United States, Italy and Spain and spanned both the acute and convalescent phases of COVID-19. The prospective study material was composed of cDNA or gDNA derived from T cells, B-cell-depleted T cells, or PBMCs. Deeply sampled blood TCRbeta repertoires from subjects exposed to, actively infected with, or recovered from COVID-19 were included in the dataset. A freely available public database, intended as a resource for researchers studying the immune response to SARS-CoV-2, is where the repertoires were released. Samples were obtained from the ongoing ImmuneRACE study (first 160 participants) and from some 1,300 subjects provided by 6 global collaborators. Nearly every sample came with metadata listing a de-identified subject ID, COVID-19 status, age in years and sex. Where HLA class I and class II types were available, the types were taken from metadata supplied by the sample provider, not from assay-based typing.

From a lookup of the germline V gene, CDR1 and CDR2 are MNHEY and SVGAGI. The CDR3 holds 15 amino acids from the cysteine to the phenylalanine. Only the CDR3 DNA is retained, 45 bases long and in frame from the first base. A distance of 9 bases separates the germline ends of V and J, which lose 0 bases and 0 bases respectively. The collaborating institutions used their own protocols to collect whole blood in K2EDTA tubes. For TCRbeta analysis, collaborators shipped samples as frozen whole blood, isolated PBMCs, or DNA extracted from either of those sample types. Results and caveats for the whole study, not just this receptor: Clinical and demographic metadata were provided uncurated, with the amount varying by source and participant.

As for this clone: Its cognate antigen has yet to be identified. The input lacks base qualities; no much larger clone sits a single base away.

The immunoSEQ Assay, a bias-controlled multiplex PCR, was used to amplify TCRbeta CDR3 regions from genomic DNA. The authors' pipeline ran thus. The number of nucleated cells in each sample was estimated from the amplification of reference gene primers within the assay. To quantify the absolute abundance of each unique TCRbeta CDR3 rearrangement, sequence reads were collapsed and filtered. For each sample, productive Simpson clonality was calculated by taking the square root of Simpson's diversity index across productive rearrangements. TCRdb provides this immuneACCESS table in a form limited to in-frame rearrangements. Some clones are lacking; in checked studies, under half of them reflect an unresolved V gene, and why the rest are absent is not known. The V and J calls and the clone size are those of that table, but D and trimming were determined from the DNA. The sample includes 200,000 to 250,000 clones, with approximately 84% observed a single time. The ten biggest clones cover under 2% of the sample.

Input material: peripheral blood. Here the chain combines TRBV6-5 and TRBJ2-7; a weak D assignment points to TRBD2 (5 bases agree). The receptor was isolated from a woman of 80 years or more with acute or convalescent COVID-19. The DNA sequence is TGTGCCAGCAGTTACTCGGGTGGGAGCTCCTACGAGCAGTACTTC. It translates to CASSYSGGSSYEQYF.